This entry is about one T cell receptor (beta chain). The antigen is not known. Assay used: immunoSEQ multiplex PCR; TCRdb lists only in-frame clones, some missing. The table shows 75,000 to 90,000 clones, with over 85% occurring only once. These data originate in a study of OX40 agonist ivuxolimab in advanced cancers. As for the study in general: Patients received intravenous ivuxolimab every 2 weeks at 0.01 to 10 mg/kg. Recorded diagnoses for dose-escalation patients were hepatocellular carcinoma, melanoma, renal cell or head and neck cancer. Partial responses were observed in three patients, of whom one had hepatocellular carcinoma and two had cutaneous melanoma.

Regarding the study as a whole: Antigens targeted by the expanded peripheral T cells were not determined.

This specimen was CD4+ or CD8+ T cells sorted from blood, taken in a trial of the OX40 agonist ivuxolimab. The TCR was taken from an adult with an advanced solid tumor such as melanoma, head and neck, liver or kidney cancer.

The CDR3 DNA reads as TGCGCCAGCAAAGGAGGCGGCCCAAACAAGAACAATGAGCAGTTCTTC. It yields the protein CASKGGGPNKNNEQFF. The chain combines TRBV5-1 with TRBJ2-1; D is possibly TRBD2 (5 bases). The CDR3 contains 16 residues. The germline V and J ends were trimmed by 6 bases and 5 bases, with 21 bases remaining between them. In germline, CDR1 is SGHRS, CDR2 YFSETQ.